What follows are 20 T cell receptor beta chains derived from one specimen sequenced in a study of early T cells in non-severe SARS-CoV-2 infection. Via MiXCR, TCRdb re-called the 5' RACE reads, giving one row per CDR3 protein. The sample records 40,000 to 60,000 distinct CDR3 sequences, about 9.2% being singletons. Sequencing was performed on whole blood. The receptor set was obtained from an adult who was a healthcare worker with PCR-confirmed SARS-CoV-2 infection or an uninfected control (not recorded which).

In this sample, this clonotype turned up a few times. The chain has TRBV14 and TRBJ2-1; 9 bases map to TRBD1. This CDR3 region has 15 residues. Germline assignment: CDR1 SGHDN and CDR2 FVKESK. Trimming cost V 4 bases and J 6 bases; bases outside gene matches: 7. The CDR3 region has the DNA TGTGCCAGCAGCCCGGGACAGGGAATGATCAATGAGCAGTTCTTC. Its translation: CASSPGQGMINEQFF.

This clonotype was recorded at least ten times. CDR3 loop: CASSLRQNTEAFF. The CDR3 DNA is TGTGCCAGCAGCTTACGCCAAAACACTGAAGCTTTCTTT. V is TRBV7-2 and J is TRBJ1-1; D not resolved. Trimming shortened V by 2 bases and J by 2 bases, and 6 bases separated the two germline ends. CDR3 length equals 13 residues. From germline, CDR1 is SGHTA and CDR2 FQGNSA.

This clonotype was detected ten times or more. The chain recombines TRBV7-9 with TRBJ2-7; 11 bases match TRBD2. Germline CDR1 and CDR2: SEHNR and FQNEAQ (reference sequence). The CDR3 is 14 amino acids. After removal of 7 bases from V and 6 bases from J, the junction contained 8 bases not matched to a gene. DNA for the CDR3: TGTGCCAGCACCCTTAGCGGGAGGGCCGGCGAGCAGTACTTC. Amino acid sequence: CASTLSGRAGEQYF.

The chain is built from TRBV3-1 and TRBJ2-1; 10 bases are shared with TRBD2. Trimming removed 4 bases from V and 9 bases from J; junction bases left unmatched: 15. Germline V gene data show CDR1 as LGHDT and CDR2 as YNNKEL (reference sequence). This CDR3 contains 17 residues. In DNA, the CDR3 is TGTGCCAGCAGCCCGAGCCTACTAGCGGGATTCGATCCTGAGCAGTTCTTC. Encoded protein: CASSPSLLAGFDPEQFF.

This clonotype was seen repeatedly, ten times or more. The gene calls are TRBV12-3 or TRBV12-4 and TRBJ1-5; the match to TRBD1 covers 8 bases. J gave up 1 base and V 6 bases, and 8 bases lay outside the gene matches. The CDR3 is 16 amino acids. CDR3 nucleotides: TGTGCCAGCAGGATCGAACAGGGGGTGAGCAATCAGCCCCAGCATTTT. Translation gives CASRIEQGVSNQPQHF.

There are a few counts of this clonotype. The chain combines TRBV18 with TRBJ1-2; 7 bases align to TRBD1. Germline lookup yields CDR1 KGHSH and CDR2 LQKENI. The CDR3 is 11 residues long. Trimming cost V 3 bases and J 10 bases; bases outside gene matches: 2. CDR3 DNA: TGTGCCAGCTCACCGGACAGGACCTACACCTTC. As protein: CASSPDRTYTF. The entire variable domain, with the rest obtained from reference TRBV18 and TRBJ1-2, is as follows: NAGVMQNPRHLVRRRGQEARLRCSPMKGHSHVYWYRQLPEEGLKFMVYLQKENIIDESGMPKERFSAEFPKEGPSILRIQQVVRGDSAAYFCASSPDRTYTFGSGTRLTVV.

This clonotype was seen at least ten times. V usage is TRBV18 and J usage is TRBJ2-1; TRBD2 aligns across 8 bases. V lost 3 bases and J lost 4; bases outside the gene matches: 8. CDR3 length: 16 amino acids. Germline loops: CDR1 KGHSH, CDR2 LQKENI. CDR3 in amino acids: CASSPPRKREYNEQFF. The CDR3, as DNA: TGTGCCAGCTCACCCCCCCGGAAGCGGGAGTACAATGAGCAGTTCTTC.

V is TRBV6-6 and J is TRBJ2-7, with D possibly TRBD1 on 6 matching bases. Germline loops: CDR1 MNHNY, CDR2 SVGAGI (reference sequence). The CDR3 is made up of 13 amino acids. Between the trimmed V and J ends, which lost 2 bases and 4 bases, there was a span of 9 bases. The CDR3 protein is CASSYPGQYEQYF. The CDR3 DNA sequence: TGTGCCAGCAGTTACCCCGGACAGTACGAGCAGTACTTC.

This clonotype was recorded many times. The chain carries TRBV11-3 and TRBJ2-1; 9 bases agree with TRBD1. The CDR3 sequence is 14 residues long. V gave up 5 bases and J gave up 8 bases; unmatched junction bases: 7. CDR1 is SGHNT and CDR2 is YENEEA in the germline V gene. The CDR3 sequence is CASSVQGARDEQFF. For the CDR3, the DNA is TGTGCCAGCAGCGTACAGGGGGCACGCGATGAGCAGTTCTTC. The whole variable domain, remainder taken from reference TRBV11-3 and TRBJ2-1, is EAGVVQSPRYKIIEKKQPVAFWCNPISGHNTLYWYLQNLGQGPELLIRYENEEAVDDSQLPKDRFSAERLKGVDSTLKIQPAELGDSAVYLCASSVQGARDEQFFGPGTRLTVL.

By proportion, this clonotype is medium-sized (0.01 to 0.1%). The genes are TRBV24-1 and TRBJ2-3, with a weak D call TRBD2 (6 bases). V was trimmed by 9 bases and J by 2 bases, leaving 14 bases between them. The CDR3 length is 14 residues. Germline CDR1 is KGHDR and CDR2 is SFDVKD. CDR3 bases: TGTGCCACCCAACCTAGCGACCTCACAGATACGCAGTATTTT. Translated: CATQPSDLTDTQYF.

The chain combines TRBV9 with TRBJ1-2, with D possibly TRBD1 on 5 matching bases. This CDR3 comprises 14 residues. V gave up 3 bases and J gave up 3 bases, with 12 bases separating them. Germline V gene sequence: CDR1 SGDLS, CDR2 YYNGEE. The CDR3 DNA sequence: TGTGCCAGCAGCGCAACGACAGTGGACTATGGCTACACCTTC. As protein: CASSATTVDYGYTF.

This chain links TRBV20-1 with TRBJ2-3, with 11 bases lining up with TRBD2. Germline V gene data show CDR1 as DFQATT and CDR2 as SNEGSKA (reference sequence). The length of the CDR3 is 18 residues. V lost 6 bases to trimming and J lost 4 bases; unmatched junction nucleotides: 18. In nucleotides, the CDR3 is TGCAGTGCGGATTCCGGGACTAGCGGTCCAGGGGTCGCAGATACGCAGTATTTT. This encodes CSADSGTSGPGVADTQYF.

CDR3 sequence: CASSPPRRDEQYF. The CDR3 bases are TGTGCCAGCAGTCCGCCAAGGAGGGACGAGCAGTACTTC. This rearrangement joins TRBV28 to TRBJ2-7; D perhaps matches TRBD2 (6 bases). This CDR3 has 13 residues. Germline V CDR1 and CDR2: MDHEN, SYDVKM. Trimming stripped 5 bases from V and 5 bases from J, with 13 bases between.

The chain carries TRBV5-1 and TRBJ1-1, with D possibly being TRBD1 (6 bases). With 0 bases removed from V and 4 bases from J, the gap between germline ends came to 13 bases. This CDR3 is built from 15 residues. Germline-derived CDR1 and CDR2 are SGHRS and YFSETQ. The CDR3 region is CASSLGPGAITEAFF. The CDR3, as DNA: TGCGCCAGCAGCTTGGGCCCGGGGGCGATCACTGAAGCTTTCTTT.

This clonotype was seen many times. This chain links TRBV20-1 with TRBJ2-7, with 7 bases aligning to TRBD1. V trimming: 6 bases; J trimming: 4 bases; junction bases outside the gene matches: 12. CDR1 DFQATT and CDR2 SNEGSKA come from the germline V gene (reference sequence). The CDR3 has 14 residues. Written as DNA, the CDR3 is TGCAGTGCGGGGCTGACAGGGCCGCAGTACGAGCAGTACTTC. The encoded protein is CSAGLTGPQYEQYF.

The CDR3 sequence is CASSLTGSFAEQYF. CDR3 DNA: TGTGCCAGCAGTCTGACAGGGAGCTTCGCCGAGCAGTACTTC. The V gene is TRBV27, the J gene TRBJ2-7; 7 nucleotides agree with TRBD1. The CDR3 extends over 14 amino acids. The V and J ends lost 5 bases and 6 bases, in that order; junction bases with no gene match: 10. Germline values: CDR1 MNHEY, CDR2 SMNVEV (reference sequence).

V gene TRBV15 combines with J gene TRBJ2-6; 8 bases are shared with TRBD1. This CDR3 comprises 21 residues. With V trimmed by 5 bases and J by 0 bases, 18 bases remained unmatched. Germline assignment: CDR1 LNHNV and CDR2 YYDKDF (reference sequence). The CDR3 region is CATSSHRGTGNLLSGANVLTF. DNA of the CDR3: TGTGCCACCAGCTCTCACCGTGGGACAGGCAATTTACTCTCTGGGGCCAACGTCCTGACTTTC.

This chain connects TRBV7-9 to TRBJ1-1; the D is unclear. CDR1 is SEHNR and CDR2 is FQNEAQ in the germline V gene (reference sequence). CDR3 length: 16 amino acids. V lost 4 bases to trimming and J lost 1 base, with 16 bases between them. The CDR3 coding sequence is TGTGCCAGCAGCTACGTCGGCGGCCTGGCGAACACTGAAGCTTTCTTT. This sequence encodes CASSYVGGLANTEAFF. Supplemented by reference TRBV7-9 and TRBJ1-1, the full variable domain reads DTGVSQNPRHKITKRGQNVTFRCDPISEHNRLYWYRQTLGQGPEFLTYFQNEAQLEKSRLLSDRFSAERPKGSFSTLEIQRTEQGDSAMYLCASSYVGGLANTEAFFGQGTRLTVV.

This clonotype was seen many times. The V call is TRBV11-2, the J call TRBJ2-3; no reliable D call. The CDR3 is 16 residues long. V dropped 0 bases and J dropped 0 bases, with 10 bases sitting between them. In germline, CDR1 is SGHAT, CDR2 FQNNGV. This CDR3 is CASSLERDPSTDTQYF. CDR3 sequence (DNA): TGTGCCAGCAGCTTAGAAAGGGATCCTAGCACAGATACGCAGTATTTT.

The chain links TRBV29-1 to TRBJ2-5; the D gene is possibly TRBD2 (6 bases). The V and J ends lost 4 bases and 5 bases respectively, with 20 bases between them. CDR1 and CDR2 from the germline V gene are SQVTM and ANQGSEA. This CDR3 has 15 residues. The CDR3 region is CSVVAGFIDPETQYF. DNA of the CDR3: TGCAGCGTTGTGGCGGGGTTCATCGACCCGGAGACCCAGTACTTC.